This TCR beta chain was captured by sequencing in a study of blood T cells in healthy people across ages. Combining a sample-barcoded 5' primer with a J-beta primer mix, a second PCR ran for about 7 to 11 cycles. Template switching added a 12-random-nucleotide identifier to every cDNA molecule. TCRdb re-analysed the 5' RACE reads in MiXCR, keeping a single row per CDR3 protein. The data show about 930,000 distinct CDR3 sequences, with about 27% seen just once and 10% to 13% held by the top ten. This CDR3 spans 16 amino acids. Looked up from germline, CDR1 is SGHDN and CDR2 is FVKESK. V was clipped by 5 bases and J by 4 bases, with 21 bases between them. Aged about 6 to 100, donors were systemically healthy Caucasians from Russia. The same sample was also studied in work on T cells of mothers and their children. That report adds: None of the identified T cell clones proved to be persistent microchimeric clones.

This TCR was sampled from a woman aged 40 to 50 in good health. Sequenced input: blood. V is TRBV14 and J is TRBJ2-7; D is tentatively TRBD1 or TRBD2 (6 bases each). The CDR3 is CASSLLRGGISYEQYF. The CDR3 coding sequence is TGTGCCAGCAGCTTGTTGAGAGGGGGGATTTCGTACGAGCAGTACTTC.